These 14 T cell receptor beta chains were sequenced from one sample in a study of molecular identifiers for immune sequencing clone quantification. TCRdb itself ran the PCR reads through MiXCR, one entry per CDR3 protein. The profile covers tens of thousands of distinct CDR3 sequences, with around 18% appearing a single time and 1.5% taken by the ten largest. The sequenced sample was naive CD8+ T cells from blood, with Jurkat cell RNA spiked in. The subset: FACS-sorted CD8+CD4-CCR7+CD45RA+ naive T cells. These receptors came from a human donor in good health. Some libraries in this study had Jurkat cell RNA spiked in.

This clonotype showed up many times. CDR3 sequence: CASSLAVVGDRPQHF. The CDR3 bases are TGTGCCAGCAGCTTAGCGGTGGTGGGGGACAGGCCCCAGCATTTT. This chain uses TRBV7-8 with TRBJ1-5; 7 nucleotides match TRBD1. Germline V gene data show CDR1 as SGHVS and CDR2 as FQNEAQ. Losses at the gene ends were 0 bases for V and 9 bases for J; bases not matched to a gene: 8. This CDR3 is 15 amino acids long.

This clonotype was found many times. The chain links TRBV4-1 to TRBJ2-7; 14 nucleotides match TRBD2. Trimming took 3 bases from V and 2 from J; bases not matched to a gene: 0. The length of the CDR3 is 15 residues. Germline CDR1 reads MGHRA; CDR2 reads YSYEKL. This chain's CDR3 is CASSQTSGRAYEQYF. CDR3 bases: TGCGCCAGCAGCCAGACTAGCGGGAGGGCCTACGAGCAGTACTTC.

This clonotype was counted ten times or more. CDR3 residues: CASTPRWSNTEAFF. In nucleotides, the CDR3 is TGTGCCAGCACCCCCCGGTGGTCGAACACTGAAGCTTTCTTT. The chain employs TRBV7-9 and TRBJ1-1; D ambiguous. V lost 7 bases and J 1 base, leaving 13 bases between the germline ends. Germline V CDR1 and CDR2: SEHNR, FQNEAQ (reference sequence). This CDR3 has 14 amino acids.

This clonotype was seen only a few times. The chain employs TRBV27 and TRBJ2-1; D gene unclear. V shed 3 bases and J shed 5 bases, with 8 bases lying between them. Germline-derived CDR1 and CDR2 are MNHEY and SMNVEV (reference sequence). The CDR3 has 13 residues. The CDR3 bases are TGTGCCAGCAGTTTTGGTCACAACAATGAGCAGTTCTTC. It translates to CASSFGHNNEQFF.

This clonotype was recorded a few times. The chain uses TRBV7-6 and TRBJ2-7; 8 nucleotides align to TRBD2. In germline, CDR1 is SGHVS, CDR2 FNYEAQ. Losses at the gene ends were 4 bases for V and 7 bases for J; bases not matched to a gene: 9. The CDR3 loop spans 14 amino acids. The CDR3 loop reads CASSSDGGAGEQYF. The DNA for the CDR3 is TGTGCCAGCAGCTCCGACGGGGGGGCGGGAGAGCAGTACTTC.

This clonotype was recorded many times. CDR3 residues: CASSLGGRAGELFF. Written as DNA, the CDR3 is TGTGCCAGCAGTTTAGGCGGGCGGGCCGGGGAGCTGTTTTTT. The chain recombines TRBV12-3 or TRBV12-4 with TRBJ2-2; D may be TRBD2 (5 bases). The CDR3 spans 14 residues. The germline V and J ends were trimmed by 1 base and 6 bases, with 9 bases remaining between them.

On this clonotype: A much larger clone lies one base from this, so it may be a read error. The chain employs TRBV27 and TRBJ2-2; 10 nucleotides agree with TRBD2. V was pared by 5 bases and J by 1 base, with 4 bases of the junction left unmatched. The CDR3 is 16 amino acids. Germline V gene lookup returns CDR1 MNHEY and CDR2 SMNVEV (reference sequence). CDR3 sequence reads: CASSLLAGVNTGELFF. The CDR3 DNA is TGTGCCAGCAGTCTCCTAGCGGGAGTGAACACCGGGGAGCTGTTTTTT.

There are many counts of this clonotype. The rearrangement joins TRBV4-3 to TRBJ2-1; 10 positions agree with TRBD2. CDR1 and CDR2 (germline): LGHNA, YSLEER. This CDR3 spans 16 amino acids. Unmatched junction bases numbered 11, after V lost 4 bases and J lost 8 bases. CDR3 in DNA: TGCGCCAGCAGCCCAGGCCCTAGCGGGAGTTGGTATGAGCAGTTCTTC. Its translation is CASSPGPSGSWYEQFF.

This clonotype was found many times. This chain joins TRBV2 and TRBJ2-3, with unresolved D. V gave up 0 bases and J gave up 4 bases, with 14 bases separating them. This CDR3 comprises 16 residues. Looked up from germline, CDR1 is SNHLY and CDR2 is FYNNEI. CDR3 in amino acids: CASSEALKYEADTQYF. The CDR3 nucleotides are TGTGCCAGCAGTGAAGCTCTGAAGTATGAGGCAGATACGCAGTATTTT.

The table lists this clonotype with many counts. J is TRBJ2-1 and V is TRBV7-8; D is unresolved. Germline V gives CDR1 SGHVS, CDR2 FQNEAQ. This CDR3 has 16 residues. Trimming took 5 bases from V and 1 from J, leaving 15 bases between them. The CDR3 is CASSLTTPISYNEQFF. In DNA form, the CDR3 reads TGTGCCAGCAGCCTCACAACACCGATTTCCTACAATGAGCAGTTCTTC.

Remarks on this clonotype: A single base separates this from a much larger clone, so it may be a read error. The chain links TRBV20-1 to TRBJ2-1, with TRBD2 matching 12 bases. Germline CDR1 reads DFQATT; CDR2 reads SNEGSKA (reference sequence). The CDR3 runs 23 residues. The CDR3 protein is CSARATPTGLAGPDWSDYDEQFF. CDR3 nucleotides: TGCAGTGCTAGAGCAACTCCGACCGGACTAGCGGGACCTGACTGGTCTGACTACGATGAGCAGTTCTTC.

This clonotype came up many times. The chain uses TRBV6-5 and TRBJ1-1; the D is unclear. Germline assignment: CDR1 MNHEY and CDR2 SVGAGI. The CDR3 consists of 14 residues. V was clipped by 3 bases and J by 4 bases, with 12 bases between them. The CDR3 loop is CASSYDRAFTEAFF. For the CDR3, the DNA is TGTGCCAGCAGTTATGATAGGGCGTTCACTGAAGCTTTCTTT.

This clonotype was observed at least ten times. CDR3 residues: CASSIPGQPQHF. CDR3 DNA: TGTGCCAGTAGTATCCCGGGGCAGCCCCAGCATTTT. J is TRBJ1-5 and V is TRBV19; D is undetermined. Trimming cost V 3 bases and J 7 bases, with 7 bases left between them. The CDR3 length is 12 residues. Germline CDR1 LNHDA, CDR2 SQIVND (reference sequence).

V usage is TRBV6-5 and J usage is TRBJ2-1, with 9 bases matching TRBD2. Trimming took 5 bases from V and 7 from J; bases not matched to a gene: 3. This CDR3 has 13 residues. Germline V gives CDR1 MNHEY, CDR2 SVGAGI. The CDR3 region is CASSISGSNEQFF. The CDR3 DNA sequence: TGTGCCAGCAGTATTAGCGGGAGTAATGAGCAGTTCTTC.